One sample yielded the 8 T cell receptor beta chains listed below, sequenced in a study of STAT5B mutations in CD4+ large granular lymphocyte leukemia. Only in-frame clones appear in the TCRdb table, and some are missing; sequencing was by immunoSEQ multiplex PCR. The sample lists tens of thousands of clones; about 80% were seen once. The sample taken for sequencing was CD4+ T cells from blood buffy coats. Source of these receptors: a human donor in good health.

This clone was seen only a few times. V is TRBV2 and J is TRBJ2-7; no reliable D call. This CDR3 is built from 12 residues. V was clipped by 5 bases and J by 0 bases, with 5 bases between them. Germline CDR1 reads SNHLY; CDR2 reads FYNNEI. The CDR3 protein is CASSWSSYEQYF. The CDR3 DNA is TGTGCCAGCAGTTGGAGCTCCTACGAGCAGTACTTC.

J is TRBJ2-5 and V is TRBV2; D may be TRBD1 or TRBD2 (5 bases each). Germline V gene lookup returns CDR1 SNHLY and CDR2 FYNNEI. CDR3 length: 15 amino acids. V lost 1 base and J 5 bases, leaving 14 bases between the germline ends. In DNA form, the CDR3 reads TGTGCCAGCAGTGAAGAAGGGACCCCCTGGGAGACCCAGTACTTC. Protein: CASSEEGTPWETQYF.

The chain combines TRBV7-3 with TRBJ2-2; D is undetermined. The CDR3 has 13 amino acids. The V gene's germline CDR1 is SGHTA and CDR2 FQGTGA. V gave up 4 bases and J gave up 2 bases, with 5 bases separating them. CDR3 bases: TGTGCCAGCAGCTACGATAACACCGGGGAGCTGTTTTTT. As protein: CASSYDNTGELFF.

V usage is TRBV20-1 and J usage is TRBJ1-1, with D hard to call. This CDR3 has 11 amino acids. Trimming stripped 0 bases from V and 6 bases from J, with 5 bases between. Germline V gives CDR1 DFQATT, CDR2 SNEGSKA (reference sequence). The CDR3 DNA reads TGCAGTGCTAGAGATGGCGCTGAAGCTTTCTTT. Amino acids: CSARDGAEAFF.

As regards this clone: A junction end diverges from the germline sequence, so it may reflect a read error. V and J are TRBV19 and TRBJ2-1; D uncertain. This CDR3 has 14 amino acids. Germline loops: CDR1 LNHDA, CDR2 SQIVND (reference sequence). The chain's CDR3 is CASSMISNYDEQFF. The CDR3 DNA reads TGTGCCAGTAGTATGATCAGCAACTACGATGAGCAGTTCTTC. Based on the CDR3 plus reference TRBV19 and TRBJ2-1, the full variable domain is DGGITQSPKYLFRKEGQNVTLSCEQNLNHDAMYWYRQDPGQGLRLIYYSQIVNDFQKGDIAEGYSVSREKKESFPLTVTSAQKNPTAFYLCASSMISNYDEQFFGPGTRLTVL.

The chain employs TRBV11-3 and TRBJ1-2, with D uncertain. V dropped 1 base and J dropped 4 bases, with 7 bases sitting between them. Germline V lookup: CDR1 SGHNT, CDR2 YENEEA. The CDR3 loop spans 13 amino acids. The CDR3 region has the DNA TGTGCCAGCAGCTTAGCTGGGAGCTATGGCTACACCTTC. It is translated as CASSLAGSYGYTF.

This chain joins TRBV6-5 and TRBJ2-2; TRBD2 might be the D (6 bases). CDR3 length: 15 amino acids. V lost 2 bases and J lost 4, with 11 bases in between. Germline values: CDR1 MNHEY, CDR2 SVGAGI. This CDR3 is CASSYDRGGTGELFF. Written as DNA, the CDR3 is TGTGCCAGCAGTTACGATAGGGGAGGCACCGGGGAGCTGTTTTTT.

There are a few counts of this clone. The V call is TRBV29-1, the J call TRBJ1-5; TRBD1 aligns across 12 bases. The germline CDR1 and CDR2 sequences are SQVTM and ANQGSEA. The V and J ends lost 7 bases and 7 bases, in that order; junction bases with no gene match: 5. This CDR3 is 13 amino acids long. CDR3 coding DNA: TGCAGCGCCGCCGGGACAGGGGGCCAGCCCCAGCATTTT. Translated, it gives CSAAGTGGQPQHF.